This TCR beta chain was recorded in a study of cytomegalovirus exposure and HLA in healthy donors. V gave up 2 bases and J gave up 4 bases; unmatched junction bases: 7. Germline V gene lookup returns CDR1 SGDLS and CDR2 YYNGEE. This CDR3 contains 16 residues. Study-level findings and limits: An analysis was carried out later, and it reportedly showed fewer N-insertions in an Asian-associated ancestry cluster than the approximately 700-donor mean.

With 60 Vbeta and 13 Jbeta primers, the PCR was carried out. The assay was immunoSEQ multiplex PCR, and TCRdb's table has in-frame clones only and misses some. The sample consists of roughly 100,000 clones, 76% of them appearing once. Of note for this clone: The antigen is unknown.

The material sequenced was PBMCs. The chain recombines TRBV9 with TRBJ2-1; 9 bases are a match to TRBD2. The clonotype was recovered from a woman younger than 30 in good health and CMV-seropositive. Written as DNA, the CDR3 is TGTGCCAGCAGCGTGAGGAGCGGGGGGACTTACAATGAGCAGTTCTTC. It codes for CASSVRSGGTYNEQFF.